This T cell receptor beta chain was identified in a study of blood T cells in healthy people across ages. Next came a second PCR, run for about 6 to 12 cycles, which used a sample-barcoded 5' primer along with a J-beta primer mix. TCRdb passed the 5' RACE reads through MiXCR, listing each CDR3 protein once. This sample has around 780,000 distinct CDR3 sequences, with approximately 60% found just once. No fewer than 6 million PBMCs went into each sample. This sequence was found in a man aged 35-49 years in good health. Sequenced: blood.

In nucleotides, the CDR3 is TGCAGTTTAGGGGGGGGGACAGGAGGGACAGATACGCAGTATTTT. It is translated as CSLGGGTGGTDTQYF. This rearrangement joins TRBV20-1 to TRBJ2-3, with TRBD1 as a possible D gene (8 bases). This CDR3 comprises 15 residues. Per germline, CDR1 DFQATT and CDR2 SNEGSKA (reference sequence). V lost 8 bases to trimming and J lost 3 bases, with 21 bases between them.